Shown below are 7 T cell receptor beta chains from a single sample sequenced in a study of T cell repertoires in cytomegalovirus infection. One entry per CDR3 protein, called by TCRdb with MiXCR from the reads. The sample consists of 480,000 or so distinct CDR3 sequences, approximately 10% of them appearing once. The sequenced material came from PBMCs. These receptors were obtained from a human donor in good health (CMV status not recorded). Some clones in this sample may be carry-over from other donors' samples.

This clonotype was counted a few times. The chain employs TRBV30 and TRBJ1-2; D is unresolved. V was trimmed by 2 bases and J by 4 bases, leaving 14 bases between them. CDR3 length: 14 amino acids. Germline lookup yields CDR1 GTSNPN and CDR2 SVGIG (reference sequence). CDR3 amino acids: CAWSLYPDGYGYTF. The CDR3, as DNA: TGTGCCTGGAGTCTCTACCCCGACGGCTATGGCTACACCTTC. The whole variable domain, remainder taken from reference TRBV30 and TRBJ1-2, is SQTIHQWPATLVQPVGSPLSLECTVEGTSNPNLYWYRQAAGRGLQLLFYSVGIGQISSEVPQNLSASRPQDRQFILSSKKLLLSDSGFYLCAWSLYPDGYGYTFGSGTRLTVV.

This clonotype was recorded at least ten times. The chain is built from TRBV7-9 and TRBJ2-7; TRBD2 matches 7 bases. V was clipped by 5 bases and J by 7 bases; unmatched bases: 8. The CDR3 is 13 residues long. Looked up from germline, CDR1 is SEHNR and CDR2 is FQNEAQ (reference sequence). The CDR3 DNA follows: TGTGCCAGCAGCCCTTCTGGGGGGGGTGAGCAGTACTTC. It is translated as CASSPSGGGEQYF.

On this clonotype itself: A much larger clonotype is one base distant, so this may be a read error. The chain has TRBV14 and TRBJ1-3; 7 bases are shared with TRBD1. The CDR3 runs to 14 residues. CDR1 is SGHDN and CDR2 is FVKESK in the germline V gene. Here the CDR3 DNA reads TGTGTCAGCAGCAGGGGGTCCTCTGGAAACACCATATATTTT. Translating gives CVSSRGSSGNTIYF.

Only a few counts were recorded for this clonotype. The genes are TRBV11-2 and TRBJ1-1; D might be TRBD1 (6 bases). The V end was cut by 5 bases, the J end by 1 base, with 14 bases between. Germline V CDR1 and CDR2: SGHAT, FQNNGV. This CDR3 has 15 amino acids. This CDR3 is CASSPEGGPNTEAFF. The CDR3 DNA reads TGTGCCAGCAGCCCTGAGGGGGGACCGAACACTGAAGCTTTCTTT.

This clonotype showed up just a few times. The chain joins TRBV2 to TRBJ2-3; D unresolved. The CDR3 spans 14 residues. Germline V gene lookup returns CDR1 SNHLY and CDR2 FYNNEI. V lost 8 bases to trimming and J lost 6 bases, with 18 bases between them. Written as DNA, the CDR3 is TGTGCCAGCCAGTGGCAGGCCTCGGTCGATACGCAGTATTTT. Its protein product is CASQWQASVDTQYF.

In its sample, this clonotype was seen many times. The CDR3 reads CASRTSGGYYNEQFF. The CDR3 coding sequence is TGTGCCAGTAGGACTAGCGGGGGCTACTACAATGAGCAGTTCTTC. V usage is TRBV19 and J usage is TRBJ2-1; 12 nucleotides match TRBD2. CDR3 length: 15 residues. V gave up 6 bases and J gave up 3 bases; unmatched junction bases: 3. The germline V gene has CDR1 LNHDA and CDR2 SQIVND (reference sequence).

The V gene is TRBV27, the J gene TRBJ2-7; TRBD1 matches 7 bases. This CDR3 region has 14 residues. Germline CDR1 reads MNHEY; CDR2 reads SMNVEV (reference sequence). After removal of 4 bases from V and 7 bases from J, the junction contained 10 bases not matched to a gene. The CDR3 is CASSWAGGLWEQYF. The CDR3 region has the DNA TGTGCCAGCAGTTGGGCAGGGGGATTGTGGGAGCAGTACTTC.